Listed below are T cell receptor beta chains from one sample, sequenced in a study of T-cell memory formation after mild COVID-19. TCRdb reanalysed the 5' RACE reads using MiXCR and keeps one entry per CDR3 protein. The sample holds hundreds of thousands of distinct CDR3 sequences, around 21% seen once. Source material: PBMCs or a T cell subset sorted from them (not recorded which). These receptors were taken from an adult woman who had mild COVID-19 (a few samples of this study predate the infection). Cell type and time point are not known. The CDR3 runs from the conserved cysteine through the conserved F or W. D genes are given only for firm matches. The size entry is marked missing in some rows and otherwise reads once, few, many or a size class.

TRBJ1-6 TRBD1 NA TRBV4-2 TGTGCCAGCAGCCAAGCGGGGACAGATTCACCCCTCCACTTT CASSQAGTDSPLHF
TRBJ2-5 NA NA TRBV12-3/TRBV12-4 TGTGCCAGCAGTCCGGGGACTCCCTGGTACCAAGAGACCCAGTACTTC CASSPGTPWYQETQYF
TRBJ1-1 TRBD1 NA TRBV7-9 TGTGCCAGCAGCCCTCGAGGACAGGGGGGCACTGAAGCTTTCTTT CASSPRGQGGTEAFF
TRBJ1-1 NA NA TRBV5-5 TGTGCCAGCAGCATACTCTCGGGCTTACCCAAGAACACTGAAGCTTTCTTT CASSILSGLPKNTEAFF
TRBJ2-7 NA NA TRBV9 TGTGCCAGCAGCCCGCGAGTCAGTCTAACGAACGAGCAGTACTTC CASSPRVSLTNEQYF
TRBJ2-7 TRBD2 few TRBV2 TGTGCCAGCAGGGCACTAGCGACCATTGTCTACGAGCAGTACTTC CASRALATIVYEQYF
TRBJ2-2 NA NA TRBV29-1 TGCAGCGTTCGAGGCGGCCTGGGCGCCGGGGAGCTGTTTTTT CSVRGGLGAGELFF
TRBJ2-1 NA NA TRBV24-1 TGTGCCACCAGTGAAGAAGCCTACAATGAGCAGTTCTTC CATSEEAYNEQFF
TRBJ2-7 NA few TRBV3-1 TGTGCCAGCAGCCAAGATCGGGGAATGCTGAGCTACGAGCAGTACTTC CASSQDRGMLSYEQYF
TRBJ2-7 NA few TRBV14 TGTGCCAGCAGCCAAGATCGGCGGGGCTCCTACGAGCAGTACTTC CASSQDRRGSYEQYF
TRBJ2-3 TRBD2 NA TRBV7-9 TGTGCCAGCAGTCATCTAGCGGGGGGACGCACAGATACGCAGTATTTT CASSHLAGGRTDTQYF
TRBJ2-7 NA few TRBV10-3 TGTGCCATCAGATCCGACAGTACCTCCTACGAGCAGTACTTC CAIRSDSTSYEQYF
TRBJ2-7 TRBD1 few TRBV6-5 TGTGCCAGCAGGGGACAGGCCTACGAGCAGTACTTC CASRGQAYEQYF
TRBJ2-5 TRBD2 few TRBV6-1 TGTGCCAGCAGTGACTCGGGGGGAGTCACGGAGACCCAGTACTTC CASSDSGGVTETQYF
TRBJ2-1 TRBD1 NA TRBV5-1 TGCGCCAGCAGCTTGCGGACAGGGAGCAATGAGCAGTTCTTC CASSLRTGSNEQFF
TRBJ2-1 NA NA TRBV5-1 TGCGCCACATCGACGCGGCAGGGCCACAATGAGCAGTTCTTC CATSTRQGHNEQFF
TRBJ2-1 TRBD2 few TRBV7-9 TGTGCCAGCAACAGAGCGGGGAGCTCCTACAATGAGCAGTTCTTC CASNRAGSSYNEQFF
TRBJ1-1 NA few TRBV7-2 TGTGCCAGCAGCTTAGAAGGAACAACAGCTTTCTTT CASSLEGTTAFF
TRBJ2-3 NA many TRBV7-2 TGTGCCAGCAGCTTAACTTCAGGGGCAGATACGCAGTATTTT CASSLTSGADTQYF
TRBJ2-1 TRBD2 few TRBV25-1 TGTGCCAGCAGTGAATCCCGGCTAGCGGGAAGCCGCTCCTACAATGAGCAGTTCTTC CASSESRLAGSRSYNEQFF
TRBJ2-5 TRBD2 many TRBV7-2 TGTGCCAGCAGCCGAGGGGCTAGCGGGATCCAAGAGACCCAGTACTTC CASSRGASGIQETQYF
TRBJ2-2 NA NA TRBV12-3/TRBV12-4 TGTGCCAGCAGTTTTCGCCTCTCGGAAGCAGTCAACACCGGGGAGCTGTTTTTT CASSFRLSEAVNTGELFF
TRBJ2-7 NA NA TRBV19 TGTGCCAGTAGTGACCAAGGACAGTGGAGCTCCTACGAGCAGTACTTC CASSDQGQWSSYEQYF
TRBJ1-2 NA NA TRBV9 TGTGCCAGCAGCCCGGGGGACGACGCGCAGTATGGCTACACCTTC CASSPGDDAQYGYTF
TRBJ2-1 TRBD1 NA TRBV2 TGTGCCAGCAGTCGTGGACAGGGGGCCTTAAAAGAGCAGTTCTTC CASSRGQGALKEQFF
TRBJ2-7 NA few TRBV4-2 TGTGCCAGCAGCCTCACCTCCACCGGGACCGGACCCTACGAGCAGTACTTC CASSLTSTGTGPYEQYF
TRBJ1-4 NA NA TRBV5-1 TGCGCCAGCAGCTTGATTGATGGTGAAAAACTGTTTTTT CASSLIDGEKLFF
TRBJ1-1 NA NA TRBV2 TGTGCCAGCAGGATCAAGGGCCTGAACACTGAAGCTTTCTTT CASRIKGLNTEAFF
TRBJ1-1 NA NA TRBV20-1 TGCAGTGCTTCTGTCCCGGGGGGACCAAACACTGAAGCTTTCTTT CSASVPGGPNTEAFF
TRBJ2-4 TRBD2 many TRBV7-2 TGTGCCAGCAGCTCCCAGGTGGGAGGGAACATTCAGTACTTC CASSSQVGGNIQYF
TRBJ1-1 NA few TRBV4-3 TGCGCCAGCAGCCAAGGCCGCCGGACCCTGGGCACTGAAGCTTTCTTT CASSQGRRTLGTEAFF
TRBJ1-2 TRBD1 NA TRBV20-1 TGCAGTGCAGAAGCACGACAGGGCAGCTATGGCTACACCTTC CSAEARQGSYGYTF
TRBJ2-3 TRBD1 NA TRBV18 TGTGCCAGCTCACCCCGACAGGGAACCACAGATACGCAGTATTTT CASSPRQGTTDTQYF
TRBJ2-3 TRBD2 NA TRBV2 TGTGCCAGCAGTGAACCAGCGGGAGGCTCAGATACGCAGTATTTT CASSEPAGGSDTQYF
TRBJ2-4 NA few TRBV12-3/TRBV12-4 TGTGCCAGCAGTACCGGTACTGGGATTCAGTACTTC CASSTGTGIQYF